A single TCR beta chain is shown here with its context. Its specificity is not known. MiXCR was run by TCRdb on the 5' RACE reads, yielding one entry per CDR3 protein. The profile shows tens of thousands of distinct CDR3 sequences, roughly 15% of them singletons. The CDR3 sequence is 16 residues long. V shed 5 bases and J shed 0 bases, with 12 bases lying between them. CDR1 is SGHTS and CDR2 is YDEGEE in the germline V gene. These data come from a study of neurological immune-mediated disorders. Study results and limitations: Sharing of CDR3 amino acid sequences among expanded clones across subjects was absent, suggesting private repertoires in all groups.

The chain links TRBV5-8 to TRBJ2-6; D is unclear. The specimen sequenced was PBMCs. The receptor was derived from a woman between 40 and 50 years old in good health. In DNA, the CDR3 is TGTGCCAGCAGGTTCCTGGACCGCTCTGGGGCCAACGTCCTGACTTTC. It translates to CASRFLDRSGANVLTF.